The clone carrying this TCR beta chain was seen more than once but under ten times. Its target is unknown. This specimen belongs to a study of cytomegalovirus exposure and HLA in healthy donors. V was clipped by 1 base and J by 0 bases; unmatched bases: 7. The CDR3 covers 17 residues. Germline V lookup: CDR1 SGHTA, CDR2 FQGNSA. Study findings and constraints: The authors later linked a missense DCLRE1C variant to TCR beta V- and J-gene trimming. Most subjects had HLA-A and HLA-B alleles reportedly predicted accurately by TCR beta sequences. The authors listed 164 TCR beta chains as cytomegalovirus-associated. Analyzed later, association rates of TCRs varied across HLA loci, with DRB1 most and HLA-C fewest.

PCR primers comprised 60 Vbeta and 13 Jbeta primers. Sequencing used immunoSEQ multiplex PCR; TCRdb keeps in-frame clones, though not all of them. The top ten clones hold over 1.5% of a sample with about 130,000 clones, just over 75% of them seen once. The source of this sequence is a woman aged 50 to 60 in good health and CMV-seronegative. The sample taken for sequencing was PBMCs. The chain joins TRBV7-2 to TRBJ2-7; 9 positions match TRBD2. CDR3 DNA: TGTGCCAGCAGCTTAGAAGTAGCGGGAGCCCTCTCCTACGAGCAGTACTTC. Protein sequence: CASSLEVAGALSYEQYF.